The 24 T cell receptor beta chains in this list originate from one sample, sequenced in a study of OX40 agonist ivuxolimab in advanced cancers. Sequenced by immunoSEQ multiplex PCR; TCRdb stores in-frame clones only, minus some. The sample consists of about 100,000 clones, approximately 90% of them appearing once. The specimen comprised CD4+ or CD8+ T cells sorted from blood, sampled in a trial of the OX40 agonist ivuxolimab. The receptor set was obtained from an adult with an advanced solid tumor such as melanoma, head and neck, liver or kidney cancer.

V and J are TRBV6-1 and TRBJ2-7, with D perhaps matching TRBD2 (5 bases). V lost 6 bases and J 3 bases, leaving 9 bases between the germline ends. Germline V gene lookup returns CDR1 MNHNS and CDR2 SASEGT. The CDR3 contains 12 residues. The CDR3 bases are TGTGCCAGCAGGGGAGACGTCTACGAGCAGTACTTC. This encodes CASRGDVYEQYF.

The DNA of the CDR3 is TGCGCCAGCAGTGAGTTTCTCACCCAAACCGGGACAGGGTACAATCAGCCCCAGCATTTT. Its protein product is CASSEFLTQTGTGYNQPQHF. V is TRBV10-1 and J is TRBJ1-5; TRBD1 matches 9 bases. Germline loops: CDR1 WNHNN, CDR2 SYGVQD (reference sequence). Germline trimming cut 1 base from V and 3 bases from J; bases unmatched to any gene: 16. The CDR3 totals 20 residues.

This sequence joins TRBV4-1 and TRBJ2-1; TRBD1 agrees at 9 bases. The CDR3 length is 16 residues. The germline V gene has CDR1 MGHRA and CDR2 YSYEKL. J was trimmed by 7 bases and V by 5 bases; bases with no gene match: 12. CDR3 bases: TGCGCCAGCAGCGCCTTCTCCGGGACAGGGTTGAATGAGCAGTTCTTC. Protein product: CASSAFSGTGLNEQFF.

This clone was recorded once. The rearrangement uses TRBV9 and TRBJ2-7; D is possibly TRBD1 (7 bases). CDR3 length: 15 amino acids. Germline V gene data show CDR1 as SGDLS and CDR2 as YYNGEE. The V end lost 2 bases, the J end lost 3 bases, and 15 bases lay between the germline ends. For the CDR3, the DNA is TGTGCCAGCAGCGTGGAGGGGGCGGACCTCTACGAGCAGTACTTC. This encodes CASSVEGADLYEQYF.

The V call is TRBV9, the J call TRBJ2-2; 7 bases are shared with TRBD2. In germline, CDR1 is SGDLS, CDR2 YYNGEE. The CDR3 has 15 residues. Unmatched junction bases numbered 5, after V lost 4 bases and J lost 2 bases. In DNA form, the CDR3 reads TGTGCCAGCAGCCAACGCGGGAGCAACACCGGGGAGCTGTTTTTT. This gives the protein CASSQRGSNTGELFF. Using reference TRBV9 and TRBJ2-2 for the parts outside the CDR3, the full variable domain is DSGVTQTPKHLITATGQRVTLRCSPRSGDLSVYWYQQSLDQGLQFLIQYYNGEERAKGNILERFSAQQFPDLHSELNLSSLELGDSALYFCASSQRGSNTGELFFGEGSRLTVL.

The V gene is TRBV6-5, the J gene TRBJ1-2; 7 bases align to TRBD1. V shed 5 bases and J 8 bases; nucleotides not matched to a gene: 11. The CDR3 contains 14 residues. Germline V gene data show CDR1 as MNHEY and CDR2 as SVGAGI. The CDR3 sequence is CASSESDRPGGYTF. The CDR3, as DNA: TGTGCCAGCAGTGAGTCGGACAGGCCTGGGGGCTACACCTTC.

In this sample, this clone turned up a few times. The chain joins TRBV19 to TRBJ2-7; D gene ambiguous. With 5 bases removed from V and 4 bases from J, the gap between germline ends came to 12 bases. The CDR3 loop spans 13 amino acids. Germline CDR1 reads LNHDA; CDR2 reads SQIVND (reference sequence). The CDR3 DNA follows: TGTGCCAGTAGTGCAACTGGACCATACGAGCAGTACTTC. Translation: CASSATGPYEQYF.

This clone turned up a few times. The same CDR3 arises from other DNA sequences in this sample as well. This sequence joins TRBV2 and TRBJ2-7, with D tentatively TRBD1 (5 bases). The CDR3 is 12 residues long. V lost 4 bases and J 3 bases, leaving 7 bases between the germline ends. Germline CDR1 reads SNHLY; CDR2 reads FYNNEI. CDR3 sequence: CASSADSYEQYF. Written as DNA, the CDR3 is TGTGCCAGCAGTGCCGACAGCTACGAGCAGTACTTC.

V and J are TRBV27 and TRBJ2-7, with TRBD2 matching over 12 bases. V trimming: 5 bases; J trimming: 3 bases; junction bases outside the gene matches: 17. CDR1 and CDR2 (germline): MNHEY, SMNVEV (reference sequence). This CDR3 region has 19 residues. The CDR3: CASSKNRGTSGRPLYEQYF. CDR3 nucleotide sequence: TGTGCCAGCAGTAAAAACAGGGGAACTAGCGGGAGGCCCCTCTACGAGCAGTACTTC.

The rearrangement links TRBV19 to TRBJ2-7; 10 nucleotides match TRBD1. V lost 7 bases to trimming and J lost 5 bases; unmatched junction nucleotides: 5. Germline assignment: CDR1 LNHDA and CDR2 SQIVND (reference sequence). The CDR3 spans 13 residues. The CDR3 region is CASTGQGEDEQYF. CDR3 nucleotides: TGTGCCAGTACAGGACAGGGGGAAGACGAGCAGTACTTC.

CDR3 coding DNA: TGTGCCTGGAGTACGAACACCGGGGAGCTGTTTTTT. Its protein product is CAWSTNTGELFF. This chain connects TRBV30 to TRBJ2-2, with D hard to call. This CDR3 is 12 amino acids long. The V end was cut by 2 bases, the J end by 0 bases, with 1 base between. Looked up from germline, CDR1 is GTSNPN and CDR2 is SVGIG (reference sequence).

V gene TRBV7-9 combines with J gene TRBJ1-2; D is uncertain. The V and J ends lost 1 base and 4 bases respectively, with 10 bases between them. Germline V CDR1 and CDR2: SEHNR, FQNEAQ (reference sequence). This CDR3 comprises 14 residues. CDR3 nucleotides: TGTGCCAGCAGCTTAGAATCGTATATCTATGGCTACACCTTC. This translates into CASSLESYIYGYTF.

The V gene is TRBV5-1, the J gene TRBJ1-2, with 7 bases aligning to TRBD1. The V segment lost 4 bases and the J segment 3 bases; nucleotides outside the gene matches: 9. CDR3 size: 15 residues. Germline CDR1 SGHRS, CDR2 YFSETQ. The CDR3 DNA reads as TGCGCCAGCAGCCCTAGTGGGACAGAAGACTATGGCTACACCTTC. The encoded protein is CASSPSGTEDYGYTF.

This chain links TRBV5-6 with TRBJ1-1; TRBD1 is a possible D gene (5 bases). This CDR3 is built from 13 residues. Germline values: CDR1 SGHDT, CDR2 YYEEEE. Deletions cut 3 bases from V and 10 bases from J, with 16 bases between. Here the CDR3 reads CASSYDPGLGAFF. Here the CDR3 DNA reads TGTGCCAGCAGCTATGATCCGGGGCTGGGAGCTTTCTTT.

The rearrangement joins TRBV29-1 to TRBJ2-1; D is undetermined. The CDR3 consists of 17 residues. Deletions cut 6 bases from V and 4 bases from J, with 25 bases between. Germline V lookup: CDR1 SQVTM, CDR2 ANQGSEA. The CDR3 DNA reads TGCAGCGTAAGGTGGGCAGGATCGTCCCTCCTATACAATGAGCAGTTCTTC. This codes for CSVRWAGSSLLYNEQFF.

This clone has more than one count but fewer than ten. The chain combines TRBV16 with TRBJ1-1; possibly TRBD1 for D (6 bases). Germline CDR1 reads KGHSY; CDR2 reads FQNENV. The CDR3 totals 15 residues. V dropped 6 bases and J dropped 0 bases, with 14 bases sitting between them. The CDR3 DNA sequence: TGTGCCAGCAGAGGCTTTGGACAGTTGAACACTGAAGCTTTCTTT. It yields the protein CASRGFGQLNTEAFF. The variable domain in full, with the rest retrieved from reference TRBV16 and TRBJ1-1, is GEEVAQTPKHLVRGEGQKAKLYCAPIKGHSYVFWYQQVLKNEFKFLISFQNENVFDETGMPKERFSAKCLPNSPCSLEIQATKLEDSAVYFCASRGFGQLNTEAFFGQGTRLTVV.

The V call is TRBV7-9, the J call TRBJ2-2; D is possibly TRBD1 (6 bases). CDR1 and CDR2 (germline): SEHNR, FQNEAQ (reference sequence). Trimming left V 2 bases short and J 1 base short, with 14 bases between. The CDR3 runs 17 residues. The CDR3 spells CASSLRGSNGNTGELFF. The CDR3, as DNA: TGTGCCAGCAGCTTAAGGGGGAGTAATGGGAACACCGGGGAGCTGTTTTTT.

V is TRBV23-1 and J is TRBJ2-5, with 11 bases fitting TRBD2. TRBV23-1 is designated an ORF whose function remains uncertain. The CDR3 spans 18 residues. V trimming: 4 bases; J trimming: 5 bases; junction bases outside the gene matches: 15. CDR3 protein: CASSRLGLAEERKETQYF. CDR3 DNA sequence: TGCGCCAGCAGTCGCCTGGGACTAGCGGAGGAGAGAAAGGAGACCCAGTACTTC.

This clone was picked up one time. CDR3 bases: TGTGCCAGCAGCTTAGTGGGATCCGGTTACAATGAGCAGTTCTTC. Translating gives CASSLVGSGYNEQFF. The chain couples TRBV11-3 to TRBJ2-1; D is ambiguous. V was trimmed by 1 base and J by 4 bases, leaving 11 bases between them. This CDR3 contains 15 residues. The germline gives CDR1 SGHNT, CDR2 YENEEA.

This chain joins TRBV27 and TRBJ2-1; 7 bases align to TRBD2. V trimming: 3 bases; J trimming: 7 bases; junction bases outside the gene matches: 6. The CDR3 totals 14 residues. Germline CDR1 and CDR2: MNHEY and SMNVEV (reference sequence). This CDR3 reads CASSFGLVGNEQFF. The DNA of the CDR3 is TGTGCCAGCAGTTTCGGACTAGTTGGGAATGAGCAGTTCTTC.

The chain links TRBV18 to TRBJ2-5; no clear D. V lost 2 bases and J 5 bases, leaving 18 bases between the germline ends. Germline CDR1 and CDR2: KGHSH and LQKENI. The CDR3 totals 16 residues. CDR3 amino acids: CASSPGDTGIEETQYF. The CDR3 DNA reads TGTGCCAGCTCACCAGGCGACACCGGCATTGAGGAGACCCAGTACTTC. Full variable domain (rest looked up from reference TRBV18 and TRBJ2-5): NAGVMQNPRHLVRRRGQEARLRCSPMKGHSHVYWYRQLPEEGLKFMVYLQKENIIDESGMPKERFSAEFPKEGPSILRIQQVVRGDSAAYFCASSPGDTGIEETQYFGPGTRLLVL.

The chain employs TRBV18 and TRBJ1-1; D unresolved. V gave up 6 bases and J gave up 1 base, with 9 bases separating them. Germline loops: CDR1 KGHSH, CDR2 LQKENI. The CDR3 contains 13 residues. CDR3 DNA sequence: TGTGCCAGCTCTGCCTCAACGAACACTGAAGCTTTCTTT. Translated, it gives CASSASTNTEAFF.

The V and J genes are TRBV27 and TRBJ2-7; no reliable D call. Germline CDR1 MNHEY, CDR2 SMNVEV (reference sequence). There are 13 residues in the CDR3. V dropped 4 bases and J dropped 1 base, with 8 bases sitting between them. CDR3 DNA: TGTGCCAGCAGTTCTGGCCTATCCTACGAGCAGTACTTC. This sequence encodes CASSSGLSYEQYF.

The rearrangement uses TRBV27 and TRBJ2-1; D may be TRBD1 or TRBD2 (5 bases each). The germline V gene has CDR1 MNHEY and CDR2 SMNVEV (reference sequence). Trimming shortened V by 8 bases and J by 2 bases, and 16 bases separated the two germline ends. The CDR3 spans 15 residues. CDR3 in amino acids: CASVARGGAYNEQFF. Written as DNA, the CDR3 is TGTGCCAGCGTTGCTCGGGGCGGAGCCTACAATGAGCAGTTCTTC.